The 13 T cell receptor beta chains below come from one sample, sequenced in a study of blood T cell repertoires in COVID-19 (dated by TCRdb to 2018 to 2020). The library was built by means of the immunoSEQ multiplex PCR assay. The immuneACCESS repertoire file appears here via TCRdb, limited to in-frame rearrangements. These files lack a portion of the clones; in checked studies, under half of the deficit traces to unresolved V genes, and the cause of the others is not known. The sample includes more than 300,000 clones, with 90% to 95% observed a single time. In total, the top ten clones hold roughly 0.9% of the sample. Sequencing was carried out using PBMCs or T cells enriched from blood (not recorded which). These receptor sequences come from a woman between 40 and 50 years old who had been exposed to COVID-19.

The table lists this clone with a few counts. The chain has TRBV2 and TRBJ1-2; D remains unclear. Germline V gene data show CDR1 as SNHLY and CDR2 as FYNNEI. This CDR3 is 12 amino acids long. The ends were cut back, 1 base at V and 8 bases at J, with 8 bases in the middle. The CDR3, as DNA: TGTGCCAGCAGTGAAGAAGTGCGCGGCTACACCTTC. It specifies CASSEEVRGYTF. The complete variable domain, with remaining parts taken from reference TRBV2 and TRBJ1-2, reads EPEVTQTPSHQVTQMGQEVILRCVPISNHLYFYWYRQILGQKVEFLVSFYNNEISEKSEIFDDQFSVERPDGSNFTLKIRSTKLEDSAMYFCASSEEVRGYTFGSGTRLTVV.

The gene calls are TRBV19 and TRBJ1-2; TRBD1 agrees at 10 bases. The V and J ends lost 6 bases and 7 bases, in that order; junction bases with no gene match: 5. This CDR3 comprises 13 residues. Germline V gives CDR1 LNHDA, CDR2 SQIVND (reference sequence). CDR3: CASRRTGGLGYTF. The CDR3 DNA is TGTGCCAGTAGAAGGACAGGGGGTCTTGGCTACACCTTC.

The CDR3 nucleotides read TGTGCCAGTAGTACAGGAGGGGCAATTGGCTACACCTTC. It translates to CASSTGGAIGYTF. J is TRBJ1-2 and V is TRBV19, with a weak D call TRBD1 (5 bases). CDR1 LNHDA and CDR2 SQIVND come from the germline V gene (reference sequence). V lost 4 bases to trimming and J lost 7 bases, with 13 bases between them. This CDR3 has 13 amino acids.

The chain has TRBV9 and TRBJ2-6; possibly TRBD1 for D (6 bases). CDR1 and CDR2 from the germline V gene are SGDLS and YYNGEE. CDR3 size: 15 residues. V was pared by 4 bases and J by 2 bases, with 10 bases between. In nucleotides, the CDR3 is TGTGCCAGCAGCCCGGGGACACCTGGGGCCAACGTCCTGACTTTC. Translating gives CASSPGTPGANVLTF.

CDR3 bases: TGTGCCAGCAGCTTGGTATGGGACAGGGTTGTCCACGAGCAGTACTTC. This encodes CASSLVWDRVVHEQYF. The chain links TRBV5-5 to TRBJ2-7; 9 bases are shared with TRBD1. The CDR3 totals 16 residues. Germline V gives CDR1 SGHKS, CDR2 YYEKEE (reference sequence). V was pared by 0 bases and J by 5 bases, with 9 bases of the junction left unmatched.

The rearrangement links TRBV24-1 to TRBJ2-3, with TRBD2 identical over 8 bases. CDR1 is KGHDR and CDR2 is SFDVKD in the germline V gene. V was pared by 3 bases and J by 2 bases, with 9 bases of the junction left unmatched. This CDR3 has 17 amino acids. The CDR3 here is CATSDTLGLASTDTQYF. CDR3 sequence (DNA): TGTGCCACCAGTGATACACTCGGACTAGCTTCCACAGATACGCAGTATTTT.

V and J are TRBV5-1 and TRBJ1-2; unclear D gene. This CDR3 region has 17 residues. The germline V and J ends were trimmed by 4 bases and 0 bases, with 19 bases remaining between them. Germline V gives CDR1 SGHRS, CDR2 YFSETQ. The chain's CDR3 is CASSTLATQVSNYGYTF. The DNA for the CDR3 is TGCGCCAGCAGCACGTTAGCCACCCAAGTTTCTAACTATGGCTACACCTTC.

The V gene is TRBV24-1, the J gene TRBJ2-5; 9 nucleotides line up with TRBD2. The junction had 11 bases not matched to a gene; V was cut back by 3 bases and J by 7 bases. The CDR3 loop spans 16 amino acids. The germline gives CDR1 KGHDR, CDR2 SFDVKD. Written as DNA, the CDR3 is TGTGCCACCAGTGATCCGACTAGCGGTGACGGGGGGACCCAGTACTTC. Its translation is CATSDPTSGDGGTQYF.

To note about this clone: Other DNA sequences from this sample encode an identical CDR3 as well. The V and J genes are TRBV6-2 or TRBV6-3 and TRBJ2-5; D remains unclear. Per germline, CDR1 MNHEY and CDR2 SVGEGT. Trimming cost V 0 bases and J 4 bases, with 3 bases left between them. The CDR3 spans 12 residues. CDR3 coding DNA: TGTGCCAGCAGTTACTCGAGAGAGACCCAGTACTTC. Translated, it gives CASSYSRETQYF.

This clone was observed once. The CDR3 here is CASSFGTQYNEQFF. The CDR3 DNA follows: TGTGCCAGCAGCTTCGGGACACAGTACAATGAGCAGTTCTTC. The chain employs TRBV9 and TRBJ2-1; a weak D match, TRBD1 (6 bases). The V gene's germline CDR1 is SGDLS and CDR2 YYNGEE. The CDR3 sequence is 14 residues long. The V end lost 4 bases, the J end lost 4 bases, and 12 bases lay between the germline ends. The variable domain in full, with the rest retrieved from reference TRBV9 and TRBJ2-1, is DSGVTQTPKHLITATGQRVTLRCSPRSGDLSVYWYQQSLDQGLQFLIQYYNGEERAKGNILERFSAQQFPDLHSELNLSSLELGDSALYFCASSFGTQYNEQFFGPGTRLTVL.

The chain employs TRBV3-1 (or the pseudogene TRBV3-2) and TRBJ1-1, with 7 bases identical to TRBD1. There are 15 residues in the CDR3. Germline CDR1 reads LGHDT; CDR2 reads YNNKEL (reference sequence). The V segment lost 3 bases and the J segment 1 base; nucleotides outside the gene matches: 5. As DNA, the CDR3 is TGTGCCAGCAGCCAGACGGACAGGCGGAACACTGAAGCTTTCTTT. Protein: CASSQTDRRNTEAFF.

CDR3 in DNA: TGTGCCTGGAGTTCCTCGGGACTAGCGGGAGGGTACTCCTACAATGAGCAGTTCTTC. Encoded protein: CAWSSSGLAGGYSYNEQFF. This sequence joins TRBV30 and TRBJ2-1; 16 bases are shared with TRBD2. The ends lost 2 bases at V and 0 bases at J; junction bases unmatched: 7. Germline CDR1 GTSNPN, CDR2 SVGIG (reference sequence). CDR3 size: 19 residues.

The chain recombines TRBV7-2 with TRBJ2-2, with 7 nucleotides matching TRBD2. The CDR3 contains 17 residues. Per germline, CDR1 SGHTA and CDR2 FQGNSA. V was pared by 2 bases and J by 3 bases, with 9 bases of the junction left unmatched. The CDR3 loop is CASSLWGGSGDTGELFF. The CDR3 DNA follows: TGTGCCAGCAGCTTATGGGGCGGGAGCGGGGACACCGGGGAGCTGTTTTTT.